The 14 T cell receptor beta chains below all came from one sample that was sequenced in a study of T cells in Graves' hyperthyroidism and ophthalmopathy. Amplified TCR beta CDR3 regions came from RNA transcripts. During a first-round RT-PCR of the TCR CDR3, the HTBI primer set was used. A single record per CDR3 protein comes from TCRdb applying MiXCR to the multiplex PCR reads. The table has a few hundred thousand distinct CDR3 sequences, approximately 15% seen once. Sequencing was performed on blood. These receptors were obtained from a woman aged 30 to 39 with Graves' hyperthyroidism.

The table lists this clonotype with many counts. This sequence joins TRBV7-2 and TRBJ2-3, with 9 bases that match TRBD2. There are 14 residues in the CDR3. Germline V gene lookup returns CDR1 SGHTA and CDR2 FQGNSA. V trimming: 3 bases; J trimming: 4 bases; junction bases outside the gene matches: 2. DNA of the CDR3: TGTGCCAGCAGCTTTAGCGGGAGCCCAGATACGCAGTATTTT. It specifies CASSFSGSPDTQYF.

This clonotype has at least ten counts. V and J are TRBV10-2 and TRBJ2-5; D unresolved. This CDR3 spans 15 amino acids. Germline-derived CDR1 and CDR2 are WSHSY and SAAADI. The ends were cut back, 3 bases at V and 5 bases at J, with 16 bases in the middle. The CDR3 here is CASSEGEPGGETQYF. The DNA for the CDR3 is TGCGCCAGCAGTGAAGGAGAACCGGGTGGCGAGACCCAGTACTTC.

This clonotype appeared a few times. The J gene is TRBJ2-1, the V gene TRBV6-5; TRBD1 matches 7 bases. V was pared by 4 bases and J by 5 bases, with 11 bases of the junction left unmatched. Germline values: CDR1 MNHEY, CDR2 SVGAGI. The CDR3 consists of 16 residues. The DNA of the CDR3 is TGTGCCAGCAGTTCCAGACAGGGACCGCGGAACAATGAGCAGTTCTTC. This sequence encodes CASSSRQGPRNNEQFF.

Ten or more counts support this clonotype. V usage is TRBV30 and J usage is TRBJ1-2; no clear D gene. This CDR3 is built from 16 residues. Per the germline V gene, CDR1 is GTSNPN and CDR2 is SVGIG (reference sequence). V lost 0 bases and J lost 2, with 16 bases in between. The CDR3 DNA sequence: TGTGCCTGGAGTGTACCACAGAGAGGGCCAAACTATGGCTACACCTTC. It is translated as CAWSVPQRGPNYGYTF.

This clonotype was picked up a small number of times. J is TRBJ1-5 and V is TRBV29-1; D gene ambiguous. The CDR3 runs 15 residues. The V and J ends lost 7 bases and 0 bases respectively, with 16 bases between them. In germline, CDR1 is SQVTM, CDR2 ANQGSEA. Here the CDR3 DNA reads TGCAGCGCACTGACTCAGGAAAATAGCAATCAGCCCCAGCATTTT. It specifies CSALTQENSNQPQHF.

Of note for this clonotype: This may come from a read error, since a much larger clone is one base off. The chain's CDR3 is CASGLVSLKPNTQYF. The CDR3 coding sequence is TGTGCCAGCGGCTTAGTTTCCCTTAAACCTAATACGCAGTATTTT. This chain uses TRBV7-6 with TRBJ2-3; no clear D. The CDR3 totals 15 residues. Germline CDR1 is SGHVS and CDR2 is FNYEAQ.

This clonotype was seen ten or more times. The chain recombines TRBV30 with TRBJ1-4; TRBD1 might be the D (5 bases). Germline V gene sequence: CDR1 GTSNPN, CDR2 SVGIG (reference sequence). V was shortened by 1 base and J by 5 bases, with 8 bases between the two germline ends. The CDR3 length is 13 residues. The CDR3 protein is CAWSAGRNEKLFF. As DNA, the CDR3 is TGTGCCTGGAGTGCGGGACGGAATGAAAAACTGTTTTTT.

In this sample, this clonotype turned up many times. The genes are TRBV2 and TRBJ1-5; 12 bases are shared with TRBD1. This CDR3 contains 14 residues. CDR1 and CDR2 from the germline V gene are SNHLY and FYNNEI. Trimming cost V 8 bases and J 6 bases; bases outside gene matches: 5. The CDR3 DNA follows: TGTGCCAGCTCGGGACAGGGGGCATCTCAGCCCCAGCATTTT. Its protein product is CASSGQGASQPQHF.

CDR3 residues: CASSPAIMNTEAFF. DNA of the CDR3: TGTGCCAGCAGTCCAGCAATCATGAACACTGAAGCTTTCTTT. The chain carries TRBV6-2 or TRBV6-3 and TRBJ1-1; D remains unclear. Looked up from germline, CDR1 is MNHEY and CDR2 is SVGEGT. The CDR3 has 14 amino acids. The V end was cut by 5 bases, the J end by 0 bases, with 10 bases between.

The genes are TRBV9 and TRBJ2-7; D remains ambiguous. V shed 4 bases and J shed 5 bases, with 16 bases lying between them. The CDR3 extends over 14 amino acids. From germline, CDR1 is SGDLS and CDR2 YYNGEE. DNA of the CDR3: TGTGCCAGCAGCCCCCAAGTCGGGCTACACGAGCAGTACTTC. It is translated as CASSPQVGLHEQYF.

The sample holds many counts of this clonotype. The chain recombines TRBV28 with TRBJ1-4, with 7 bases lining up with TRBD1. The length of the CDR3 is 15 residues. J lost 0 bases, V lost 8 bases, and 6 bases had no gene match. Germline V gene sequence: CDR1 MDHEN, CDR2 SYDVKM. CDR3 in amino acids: CASHRQGTTNEKLFF. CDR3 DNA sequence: TGTGCCAGCCACAGACAGGGAACAACTAATGAAAAACTGTTTTTT.

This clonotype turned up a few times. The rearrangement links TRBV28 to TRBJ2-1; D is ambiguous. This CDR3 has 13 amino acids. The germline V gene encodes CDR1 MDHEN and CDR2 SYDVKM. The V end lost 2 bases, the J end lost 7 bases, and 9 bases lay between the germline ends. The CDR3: CASSLPEMNEQFF. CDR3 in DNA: TGTGCCAGCAGTTTACCGGAAATGAATGAGCAGTTCTTC.

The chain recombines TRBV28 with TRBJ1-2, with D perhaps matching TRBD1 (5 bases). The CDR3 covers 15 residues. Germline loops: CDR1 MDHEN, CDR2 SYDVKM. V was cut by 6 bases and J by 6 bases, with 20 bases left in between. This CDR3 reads CASRDLGADNHGYTF. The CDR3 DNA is TGTGCCAGCAGAGACCTCGGGGCGGACAACCATGGCTACACCTTC.

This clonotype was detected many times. The CDR3 region has the DNA TGTGCCAGCAGGGACGATCAGGGGACCCAGTACTTC. This gives the protein CASRDDQGTQYF. This sequence joins TRBV27 and TRBJ2-5; tentative D call: TRBD1 (5 bases). This CDR3 comprises 12 residues. With 6 bases removed from V and 7 bases from J, the gap between germline ends came to 12 bases. Germline CDR1 reads MNHEY; CDR2 reads SMNVEV (reference sequence).